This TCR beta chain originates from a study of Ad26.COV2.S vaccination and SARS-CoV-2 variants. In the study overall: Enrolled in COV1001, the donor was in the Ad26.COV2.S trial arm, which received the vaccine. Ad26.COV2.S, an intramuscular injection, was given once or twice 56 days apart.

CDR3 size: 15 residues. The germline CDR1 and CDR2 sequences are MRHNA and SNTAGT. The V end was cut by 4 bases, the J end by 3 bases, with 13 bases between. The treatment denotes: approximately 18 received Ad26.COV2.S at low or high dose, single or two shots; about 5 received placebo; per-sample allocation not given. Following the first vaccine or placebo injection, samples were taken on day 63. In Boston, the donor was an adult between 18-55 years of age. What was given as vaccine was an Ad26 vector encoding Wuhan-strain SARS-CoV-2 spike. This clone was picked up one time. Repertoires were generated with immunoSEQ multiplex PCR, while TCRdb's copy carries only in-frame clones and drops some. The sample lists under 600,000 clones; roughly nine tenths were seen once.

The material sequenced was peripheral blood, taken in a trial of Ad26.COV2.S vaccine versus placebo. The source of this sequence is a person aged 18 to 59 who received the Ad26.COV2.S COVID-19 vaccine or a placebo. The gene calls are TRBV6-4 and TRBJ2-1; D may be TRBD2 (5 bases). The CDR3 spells CASSVSWENYNEQFF. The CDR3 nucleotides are TGTGCCAGCAGTGTTAGTTGGGAGAACTACAATGAGCAGTTCTTC.